This T cell receptor beta chain was identified during a study of blood T cell repertoires in COVID-19. The CDR3 loop spans 13 amino acids. V lost 6 bases and J lost 7, with 15 bases in between. TCRdb keeps only in-frame clones here, not all; method: immunoSEQ multiplex PCR. The sample contains 450,000 to 500,000 clones, roughly 87% of which appear only once. The receptor's source is a woman younger than 30 who had recovered from COVID-19. J is TRBJ1-2 and V is TRBV12-3 or TRBV12-4; D not certain. The sequencing sample was made of PBMCs or T cells enriched from blood (not recorded which). The CDR3 here is CASSYGPEGGYTF. For the CDR3, the DNA is TGTGCCAGCAGCTATGGACCCGAGGGTGGCTACACCTTC.